The source of this T cell receptor beta chain is a study of blood T cell repertoires in COVID-19. Across the whole study: The study drew acute and convalescent COVID-19 samples from the United States, Italy and Spain. PBMCs, B-cell-depleted T cells, or T cells provided the cDNA or gDNA that made up the material.

Original processing notes: How many nucleated cells were present was estimated from reference gene primer amplification. Here immunoSEQ multiplex PCR was the method, and the copy in TCRdb shows in-frame clones only, minus some. D and trimming were read from the DNA, whereas the V and J calls and clone size are those reported in that table. The sample contains 20,000 to 25,000 clones, approximately 83% of which appear only once. V shed 3 bases and J shed 0 bases, with 17 bases lying between them. Germline V gene lookup returns CDR1 DFQATT and CDR2 SNEGSKA (reference sequence). This CDR3 spans 16 amino acids.

The sample consisted of peripheral blood. The source is a man older than 75 with active or convalescent COVID-19. The chain joins TRBV20-1 to TRBJ1-1, with D tentatively TRBD1 (6 bases). The CDR3 loop reads CSASRGQFTMNTEAFF. The CDR3 bases are TGCAGTGCTAGTCGCGGACAGTTCACGATGAACACTGAAGCTTTCTTT.